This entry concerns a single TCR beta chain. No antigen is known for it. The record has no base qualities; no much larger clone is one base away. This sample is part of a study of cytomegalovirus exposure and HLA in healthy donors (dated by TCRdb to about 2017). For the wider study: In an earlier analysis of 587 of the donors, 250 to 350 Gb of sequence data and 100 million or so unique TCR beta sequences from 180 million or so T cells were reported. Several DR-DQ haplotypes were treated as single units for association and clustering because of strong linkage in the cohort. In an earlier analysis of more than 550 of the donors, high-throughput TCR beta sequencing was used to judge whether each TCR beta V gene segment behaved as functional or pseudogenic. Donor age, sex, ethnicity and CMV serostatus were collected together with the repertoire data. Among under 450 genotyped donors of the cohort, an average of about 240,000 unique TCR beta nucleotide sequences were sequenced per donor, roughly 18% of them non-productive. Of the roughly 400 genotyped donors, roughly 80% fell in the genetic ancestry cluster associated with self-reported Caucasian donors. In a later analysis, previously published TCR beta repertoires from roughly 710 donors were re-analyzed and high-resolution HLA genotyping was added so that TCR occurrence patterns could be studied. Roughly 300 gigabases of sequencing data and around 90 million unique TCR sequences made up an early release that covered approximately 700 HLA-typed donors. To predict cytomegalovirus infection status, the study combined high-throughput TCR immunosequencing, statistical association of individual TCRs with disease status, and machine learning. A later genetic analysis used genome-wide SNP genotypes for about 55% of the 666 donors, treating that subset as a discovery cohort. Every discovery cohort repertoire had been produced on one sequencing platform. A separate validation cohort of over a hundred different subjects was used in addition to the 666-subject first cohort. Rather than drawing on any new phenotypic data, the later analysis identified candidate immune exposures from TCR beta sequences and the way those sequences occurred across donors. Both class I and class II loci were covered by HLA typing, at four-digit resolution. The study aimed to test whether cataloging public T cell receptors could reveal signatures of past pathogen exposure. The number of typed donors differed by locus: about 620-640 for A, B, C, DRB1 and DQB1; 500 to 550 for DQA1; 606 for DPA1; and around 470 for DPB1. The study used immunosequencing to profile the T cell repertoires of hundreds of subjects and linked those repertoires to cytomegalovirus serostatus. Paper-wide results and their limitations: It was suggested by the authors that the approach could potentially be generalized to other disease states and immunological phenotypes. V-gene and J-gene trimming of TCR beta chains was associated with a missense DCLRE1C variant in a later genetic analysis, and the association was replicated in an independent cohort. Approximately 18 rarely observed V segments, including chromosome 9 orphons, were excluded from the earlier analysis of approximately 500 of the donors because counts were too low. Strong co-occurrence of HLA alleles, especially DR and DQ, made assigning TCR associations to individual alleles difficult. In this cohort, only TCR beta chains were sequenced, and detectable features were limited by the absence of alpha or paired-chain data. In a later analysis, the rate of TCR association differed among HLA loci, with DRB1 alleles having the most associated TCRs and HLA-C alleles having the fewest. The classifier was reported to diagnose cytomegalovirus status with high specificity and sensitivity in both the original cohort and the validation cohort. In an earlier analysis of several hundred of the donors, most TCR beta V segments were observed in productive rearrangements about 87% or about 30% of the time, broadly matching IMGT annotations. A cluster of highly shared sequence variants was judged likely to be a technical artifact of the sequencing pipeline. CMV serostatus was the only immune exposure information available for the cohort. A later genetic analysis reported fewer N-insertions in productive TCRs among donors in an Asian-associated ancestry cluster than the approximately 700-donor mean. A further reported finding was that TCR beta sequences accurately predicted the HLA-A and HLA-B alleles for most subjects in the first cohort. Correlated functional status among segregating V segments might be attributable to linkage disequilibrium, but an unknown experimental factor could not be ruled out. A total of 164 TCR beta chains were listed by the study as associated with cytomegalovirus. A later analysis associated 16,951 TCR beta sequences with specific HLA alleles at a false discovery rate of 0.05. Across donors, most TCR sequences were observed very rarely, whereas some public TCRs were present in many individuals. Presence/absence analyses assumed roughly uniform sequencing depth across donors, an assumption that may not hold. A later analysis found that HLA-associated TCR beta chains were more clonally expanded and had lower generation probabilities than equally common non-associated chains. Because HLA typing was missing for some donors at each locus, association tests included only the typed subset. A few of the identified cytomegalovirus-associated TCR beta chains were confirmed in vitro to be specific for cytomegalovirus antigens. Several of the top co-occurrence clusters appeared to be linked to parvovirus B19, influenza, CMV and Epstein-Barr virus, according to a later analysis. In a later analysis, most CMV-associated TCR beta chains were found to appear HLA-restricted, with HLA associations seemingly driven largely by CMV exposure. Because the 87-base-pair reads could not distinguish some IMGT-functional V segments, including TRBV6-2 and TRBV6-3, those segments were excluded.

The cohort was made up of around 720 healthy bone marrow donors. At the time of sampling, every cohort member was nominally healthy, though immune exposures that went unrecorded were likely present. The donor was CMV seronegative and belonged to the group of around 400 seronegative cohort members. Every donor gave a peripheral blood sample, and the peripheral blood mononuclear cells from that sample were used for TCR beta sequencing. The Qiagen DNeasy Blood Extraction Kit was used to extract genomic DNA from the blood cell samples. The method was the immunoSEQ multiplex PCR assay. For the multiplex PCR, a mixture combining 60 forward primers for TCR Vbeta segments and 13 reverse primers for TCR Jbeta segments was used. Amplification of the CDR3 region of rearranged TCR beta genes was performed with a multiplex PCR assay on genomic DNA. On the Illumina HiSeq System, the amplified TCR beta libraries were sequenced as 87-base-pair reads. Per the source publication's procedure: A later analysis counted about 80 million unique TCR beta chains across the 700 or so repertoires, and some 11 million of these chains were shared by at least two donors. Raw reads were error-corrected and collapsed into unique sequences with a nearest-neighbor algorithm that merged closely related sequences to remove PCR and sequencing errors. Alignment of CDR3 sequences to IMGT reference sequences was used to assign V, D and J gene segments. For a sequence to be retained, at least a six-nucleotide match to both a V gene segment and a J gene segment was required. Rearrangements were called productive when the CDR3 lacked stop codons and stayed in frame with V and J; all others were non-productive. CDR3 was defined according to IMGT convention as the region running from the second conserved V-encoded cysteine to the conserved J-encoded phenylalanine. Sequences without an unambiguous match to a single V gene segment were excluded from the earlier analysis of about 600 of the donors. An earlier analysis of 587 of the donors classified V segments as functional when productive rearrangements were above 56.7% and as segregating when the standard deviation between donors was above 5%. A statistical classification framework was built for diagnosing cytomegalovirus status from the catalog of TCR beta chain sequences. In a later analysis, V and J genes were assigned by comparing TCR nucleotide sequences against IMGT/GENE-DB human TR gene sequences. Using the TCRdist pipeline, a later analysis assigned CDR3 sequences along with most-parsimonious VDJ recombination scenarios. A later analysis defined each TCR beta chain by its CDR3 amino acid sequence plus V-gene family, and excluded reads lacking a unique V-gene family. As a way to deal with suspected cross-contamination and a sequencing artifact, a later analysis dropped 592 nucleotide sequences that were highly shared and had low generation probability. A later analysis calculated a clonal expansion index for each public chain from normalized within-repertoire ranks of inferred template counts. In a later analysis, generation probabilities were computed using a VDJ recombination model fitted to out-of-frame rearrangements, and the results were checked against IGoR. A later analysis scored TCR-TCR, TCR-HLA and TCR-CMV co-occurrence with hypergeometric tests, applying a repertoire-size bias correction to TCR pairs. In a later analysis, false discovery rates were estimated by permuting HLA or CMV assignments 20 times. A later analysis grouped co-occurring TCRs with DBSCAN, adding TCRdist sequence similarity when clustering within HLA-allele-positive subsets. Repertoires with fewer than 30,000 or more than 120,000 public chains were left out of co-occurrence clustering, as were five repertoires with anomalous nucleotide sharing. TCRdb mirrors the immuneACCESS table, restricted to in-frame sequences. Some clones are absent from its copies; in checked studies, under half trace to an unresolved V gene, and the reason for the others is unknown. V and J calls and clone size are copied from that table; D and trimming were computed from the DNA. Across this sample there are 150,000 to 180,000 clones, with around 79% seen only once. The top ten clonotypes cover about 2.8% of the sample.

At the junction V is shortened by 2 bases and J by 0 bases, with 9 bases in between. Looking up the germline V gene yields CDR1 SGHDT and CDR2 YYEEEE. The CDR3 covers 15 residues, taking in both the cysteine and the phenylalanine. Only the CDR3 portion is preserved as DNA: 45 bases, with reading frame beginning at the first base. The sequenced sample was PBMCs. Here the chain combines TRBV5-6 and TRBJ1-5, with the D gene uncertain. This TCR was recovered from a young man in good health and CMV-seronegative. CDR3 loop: CASSFYQNSNQPQHF. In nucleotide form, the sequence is TGTGCCAGCAGCTTTTACCAGAATAGCAATCAGCCCCAGCATTTT. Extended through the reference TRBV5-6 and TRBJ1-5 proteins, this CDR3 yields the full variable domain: DAGVTQSPTHLIKTRGQQVTLRCSPKSGHDTVSWYQQALGQGPQFIFQYYEEEERQRGNFPDRFSGHQFPNYSSELNVNALLLGDSALYLCASSFYQNSNQPQHFGDGTRLSIL.